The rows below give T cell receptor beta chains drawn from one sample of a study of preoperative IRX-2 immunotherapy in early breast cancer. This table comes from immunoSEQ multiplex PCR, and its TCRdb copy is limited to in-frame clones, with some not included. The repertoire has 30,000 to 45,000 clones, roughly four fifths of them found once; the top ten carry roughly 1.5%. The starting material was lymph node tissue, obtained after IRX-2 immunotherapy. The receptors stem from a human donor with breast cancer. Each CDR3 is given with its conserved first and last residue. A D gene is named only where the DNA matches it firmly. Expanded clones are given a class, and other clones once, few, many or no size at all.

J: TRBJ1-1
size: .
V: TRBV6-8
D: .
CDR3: CASRDLGPINTEAFF
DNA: TGTGCCAGCAGGGACCTGGGCCCTATAAACACTGAAGCTTTCTTT

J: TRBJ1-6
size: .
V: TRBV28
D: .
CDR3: CASSFLTGVVGSPLHF
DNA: TGTGCCAGCAGTTTCCTGACAGGAGTCGTCGGTTCACCCCTCCACTTT

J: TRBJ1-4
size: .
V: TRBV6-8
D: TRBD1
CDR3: CATSGTGGNEKLFF
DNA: TGTGCCACCTCCGGGACAGGGGGCAATGAAAAACTGTTTTTT

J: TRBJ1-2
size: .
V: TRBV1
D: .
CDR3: CASSQDPRGLGGYTF
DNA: TGCGCCAGCAGCCAAGACCCTAGGGGATTAGGGGGCTACACCTTC

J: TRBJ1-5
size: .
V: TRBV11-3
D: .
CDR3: CASSLFSGSSFPQHF
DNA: TGTGCCAGCAGCTTGTTTTCGGGGTCAAGTTTCCCCCAGCATTTT

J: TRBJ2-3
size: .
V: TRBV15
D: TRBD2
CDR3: CATSRGPGLAGYSTDTQYF
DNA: TGTGCCACCAGCAGAGGGCCGGGACTAGCGGGATATAGCACAGATACGCAGTATTTT

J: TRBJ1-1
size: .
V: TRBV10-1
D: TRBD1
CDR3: CASSRMGQGYTEAFF
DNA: TGCGCCAGCAGCCGGATGGGACAGGGGTACACTGAAGCTTTCTTT

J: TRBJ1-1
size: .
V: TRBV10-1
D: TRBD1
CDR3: CASRRPGTGANTEAFF
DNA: TGCGCCAGCCGACGTCCCGGGACAGGGGCGAACACTGAAGCTTTCTTT

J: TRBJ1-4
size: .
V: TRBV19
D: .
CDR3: CASSIAHGPNEKLFF
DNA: TGTGCCAGTAGTATAGCTCATGGCCCTAATGAAAAACTGTTTTTT

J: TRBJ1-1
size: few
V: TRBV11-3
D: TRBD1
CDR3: CASSLRRQGPNTEAFF
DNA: TGTGCCAGCAGCTTAAGGCGACAGGGGCCGAACACTGAAGCTTTCTTT

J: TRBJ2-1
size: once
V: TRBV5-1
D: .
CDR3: CASSLAGHISYNEQFF
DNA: TGCGCCAGCAGCTTGGCGGGTCATATCTCCTACAATGAGCAGTTCTTC

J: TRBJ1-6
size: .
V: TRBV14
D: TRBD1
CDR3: CASSQQTGGVSPLHF
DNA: TGTGCCAGCAGCCAACAAACAGGGGGGGTTTCACCCCTCCACTTT

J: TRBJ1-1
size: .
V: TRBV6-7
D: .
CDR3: CASIYYQGAFF
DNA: TGTGCCAGCATCTACTATCAGGGGGCTTTCTTT

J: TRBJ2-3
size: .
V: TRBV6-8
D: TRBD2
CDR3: CASRIRQLAGGTDTQYF
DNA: TGTGCCAGCAGGATCCGTCAACTAGCGGGGGGCACAGATACGCAGTATTTT

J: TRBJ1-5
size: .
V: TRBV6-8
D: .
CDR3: CASSSYFHREAQPQHF
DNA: TGTGCCAGCAGTTCTTACTTTCACAGGGAGGCCCAGCCCCAGCATTTT

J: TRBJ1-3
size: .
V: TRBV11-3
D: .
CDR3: CASSSVTGNSGNTIYF
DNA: TGTGCCAGCAGCTCCGTTACAGGAAACTCTGGAAACACCATATATTTT

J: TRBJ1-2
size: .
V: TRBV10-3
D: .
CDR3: CAISESFGASGYTF
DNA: TGTGCCATCAGTGAGTCTTTCGGGGCATCTGGCTACACCTTC

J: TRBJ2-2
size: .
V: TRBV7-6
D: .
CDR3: CASSQDGPPAGELFF
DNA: TGTGCCAGCAGCCAAGACGGCCCCCCGGCCGGGGAGCTGTTTTTT

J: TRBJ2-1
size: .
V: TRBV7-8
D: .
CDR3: CASSPRSYNEQFF
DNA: TGTGCCAGCAGCCCACGGTCCTACAATGAGCAGTTCTTC

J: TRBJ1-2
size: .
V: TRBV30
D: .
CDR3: CAWSLISLLNGYTF
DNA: TGTGCCTGGAGTCTTATATCCCTTCTCAATGGCTACACCTTC

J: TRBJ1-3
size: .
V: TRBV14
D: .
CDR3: CASSQEAGGNTIYF
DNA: TGTGCCAGCAGCCAAGAGGCGGGAGGAAACACCATATATTTT

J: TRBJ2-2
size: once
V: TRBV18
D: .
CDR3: CASSPGQSTGELFF
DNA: TGTGCCAGCTCACCCGGACAGAGCACCGGGGAGCTGTTTTTT

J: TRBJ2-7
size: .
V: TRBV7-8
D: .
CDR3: CASSTRGSPYEQYF
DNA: TGTGCCAGCAGCACCCGGGGGTCTCCCTACGAGCAGTACTTC

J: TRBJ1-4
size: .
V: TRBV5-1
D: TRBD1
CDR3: CASSWTGSREKLFF
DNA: TGCGCCAGCAGCTGGACAGGGTCGCGTGAAAAACTGTTTTTT

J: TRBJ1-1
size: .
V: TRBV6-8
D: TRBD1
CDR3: CASRRIRGPNTEAFF
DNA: TGTGCCAGCAGGAGAATCAGGGGGCCGAACACTGAAGCTTTCTTT

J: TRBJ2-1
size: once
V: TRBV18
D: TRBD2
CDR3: CASSPRTSGDNEQFF
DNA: TGTGCCAGCTCACCTCGGACTAGCGGGGACAATGAGCAGTTCTTC

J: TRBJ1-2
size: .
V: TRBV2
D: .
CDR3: CASSGDGRPADLYGYTF
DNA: TGTGCCAGCAGTGGGGACGGACGGCCTGCGGACTTGTATGGCTACACCTTC

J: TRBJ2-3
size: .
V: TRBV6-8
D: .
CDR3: CASRASANTDTQYF
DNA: TGTGCCAGCAGAGCTAGCGCAAACACAGATACGCAGTATTTT

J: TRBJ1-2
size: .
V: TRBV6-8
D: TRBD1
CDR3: CASSPRDRVGYGYTF
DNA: TGTGCCAGCAGCCCCAGAGACAGGGTTGGATATGGCTACACCTTC

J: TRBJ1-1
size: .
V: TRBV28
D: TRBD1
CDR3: CASSSAGTGRLGAFF
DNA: TGTGCCAGCAGTTCCGCCGGGACAGGGAGGTTAGGAGCTTTCTTT

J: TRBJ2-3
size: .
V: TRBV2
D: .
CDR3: CASSYLGGRTDTQYF
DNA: TGTGCCAGCAGTTACCTGGGGGGACGCACAGATACGCAGTATTTT

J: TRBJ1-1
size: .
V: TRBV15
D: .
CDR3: CATSRDGWGMNTEAFF
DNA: TGTGCCACCAGCAGAGATGGTTGGGGAATGAACACTGAAGCTTTCTTT

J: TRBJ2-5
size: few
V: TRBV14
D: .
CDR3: CASSQDVETQYF
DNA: TGTGCCAGCAGCCAAGACGTCGAGACCCAGTACTTC

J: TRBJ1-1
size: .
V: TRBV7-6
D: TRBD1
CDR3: CASSPGQENTEAFF
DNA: TGTGCCAGCAGCCCGGGACAGGAGAACACTGAAGCTTTCTTT

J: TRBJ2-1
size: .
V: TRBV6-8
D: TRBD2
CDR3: CASTSGGPYNEQFF
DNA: TGTGCCAGCACGAGCGGGGGGCCCTACAATGAGCAGTTCTTC

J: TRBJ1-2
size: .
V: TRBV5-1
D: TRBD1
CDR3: CASSLGQGVSYGYTF
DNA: TGCGCCAGCAGTTTGGGACAGGGGGTTAGCTATGGCTACACCTTC

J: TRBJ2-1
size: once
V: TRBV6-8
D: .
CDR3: CASSYAVAPNEQFF
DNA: TGTGCCAGCAGTTACGCAGTAGCTCCCAATGAGCAGTTCTTC

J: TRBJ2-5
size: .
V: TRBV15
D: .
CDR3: CATSRDGNRETQYF
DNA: TGTGCCACCAGCAGAGATGGTAACCGGGAGACCCAGTACTTC

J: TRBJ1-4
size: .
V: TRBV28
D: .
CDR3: CASSSRAPNEKLFF
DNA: TGTGCCAGCAGTTCAAGGGCGCCGAATGAAAAACTGTTTTTT

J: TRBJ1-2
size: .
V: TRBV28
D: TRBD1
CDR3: CASKEGAVGGYTF
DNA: TGTGCCAGCAAGGAGGGGGCGGTTGGGGGCTACACCTTC

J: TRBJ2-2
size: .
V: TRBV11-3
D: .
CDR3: CASSLELPTGELFF
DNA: TGTGCCAGCAGCTTAGAACTGCCGACCGGGGAGCTGTTTTTT

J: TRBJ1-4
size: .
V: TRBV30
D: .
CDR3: CAWSVPGTTNEKLFF
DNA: TGTGCCTGGAGTGTACCGGGGACAACTAATGAAAAACTGTTTTTT

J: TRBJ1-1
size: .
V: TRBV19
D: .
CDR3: CASSTSRTMNTEAFF
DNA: TGTGCCAGTAGTACGTCCAGGACTATGAACACTGAAGCTTTCTTT

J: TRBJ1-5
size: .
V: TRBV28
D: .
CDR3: CASSPPPPGGYSNQPQHF
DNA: TGTGCCAGCAGTCCCCCCCCGCCCGGAGGATATAGCAATCAGCCCCAGCATTTT

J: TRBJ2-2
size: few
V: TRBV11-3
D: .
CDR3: CASSLVLDYTGELFF
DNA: TGTGCCAGCAGCTTGGTTCTGGACTACACCGGGGAGCTGTTTTTT

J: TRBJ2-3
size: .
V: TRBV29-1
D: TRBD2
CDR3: CSVDSGGADTQYF
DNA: TGCAGCGTTGATAGCGGGGGGGCAGATACGCAGTATTTT

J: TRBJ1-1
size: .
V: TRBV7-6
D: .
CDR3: CASSTPWEGMNKAFF
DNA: TGTGCCAGCAGCACCCCATGGGAGGGGATGAATAAAGCTTTCTTT

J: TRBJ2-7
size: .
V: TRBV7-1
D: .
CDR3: CASSGDSSYEQYF
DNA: TGTGCCAGCTCAGGGGACTCCTCCTACGAGCAGTACTTC

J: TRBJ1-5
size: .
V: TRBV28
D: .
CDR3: CASSHGDHQPQHF
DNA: TGTGCCAGCAGTCATGGGGACCATCAGCCCCAGCATTTT

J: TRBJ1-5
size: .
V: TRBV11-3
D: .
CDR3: CASSLTGSDQPQHF
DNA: TGTGCCAGCAGCTTAACAGGGTCGGATCAGCCCCAGCATTTT

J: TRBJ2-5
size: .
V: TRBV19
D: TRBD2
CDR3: CASSISGGRQETQYF
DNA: TGTGCCAGTAGTATCAGCGGGGGGCGCCAAGAGACCCAGTACTTC

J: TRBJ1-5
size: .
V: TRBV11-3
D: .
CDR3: CASSGTMNSNQPQHF
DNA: TGTGCCAGCAGCGGGACAATGAATAGCAATCAGCCCCAGCATTTT

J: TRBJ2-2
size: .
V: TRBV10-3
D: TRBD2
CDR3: CAISESLYSSGAGTGELFF
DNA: TGTGCCATCAGTGAGAGCCTTTACTCTAGCGGGGCCGGTACCGGGGAGCTGTTTTTT

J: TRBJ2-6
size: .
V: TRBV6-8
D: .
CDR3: CASSPASISGANVLTF
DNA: TGTGCCAGCAGCCCCGCGAGTATTTCTGGGGCCAACGTCCTGACTTTC

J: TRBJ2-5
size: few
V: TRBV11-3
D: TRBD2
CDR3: CASSTTWAGGALETQYF
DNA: TGTGCCAGCAGCACAACCTGGGCGGGGGGGGCCCTAGAGACCCAGTACTTC

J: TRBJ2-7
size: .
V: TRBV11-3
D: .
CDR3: CASSLVVGVGYEQYF
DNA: TGTGCCAGCAGCTTAGTCGTAGGGGTGGGCTACGAGCAGTACTTC

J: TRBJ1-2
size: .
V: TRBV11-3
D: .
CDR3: CASSMWMTPNYGYTF
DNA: TGTGCCAGCAGCATGTGGATGACACCAAACTATGGCTACACCTTC

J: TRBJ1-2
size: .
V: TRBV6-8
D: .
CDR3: CAISGEGGTAAEATF
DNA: TGTGCCATCAGTGGAGAGGGCGGGACGGCGGCGGAAGCCACCTTC

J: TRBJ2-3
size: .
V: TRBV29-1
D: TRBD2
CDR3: CSCWGTSGGPGSYTQYF
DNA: TGCAGCTGCTGGGGGACTAGCGGGGGCCCGGGGTCCTATACGCAGTATTTT

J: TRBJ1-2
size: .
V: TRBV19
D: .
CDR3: CASGGSGYGYTF
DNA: TGTGCCAGTGGAGGGAGTGGCTATGGCTACACCTTC